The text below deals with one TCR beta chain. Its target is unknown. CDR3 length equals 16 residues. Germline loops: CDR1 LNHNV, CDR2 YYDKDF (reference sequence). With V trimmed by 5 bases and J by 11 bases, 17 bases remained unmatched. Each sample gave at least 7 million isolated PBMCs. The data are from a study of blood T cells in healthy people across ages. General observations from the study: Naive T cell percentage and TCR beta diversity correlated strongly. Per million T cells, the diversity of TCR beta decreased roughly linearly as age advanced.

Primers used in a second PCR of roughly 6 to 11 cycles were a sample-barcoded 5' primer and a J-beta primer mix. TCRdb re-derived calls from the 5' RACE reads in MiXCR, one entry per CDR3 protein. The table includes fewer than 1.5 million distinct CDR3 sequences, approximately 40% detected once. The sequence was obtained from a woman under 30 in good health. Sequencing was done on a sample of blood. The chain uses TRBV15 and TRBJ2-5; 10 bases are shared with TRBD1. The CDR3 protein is CATSDPGQGSYNEQYF. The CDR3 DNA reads TGTGCCACCAGCGACCCGGGACAGGGGTCCTACAATGAGCAGTACTTC. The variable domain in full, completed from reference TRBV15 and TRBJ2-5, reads DAMVIQNPRYQVTQFGKPVTLSCSQTLNHNVMYWYQQKSSQAPKLLFHYYDKDFNNEADTPDNFQSRRPNTSFCFLDIRSPGLGDTAMYLCATSDPGQGSYNEQYFGPGTRLLVL.